This TCR beta chain was recorded in a study of cytomegalovirus exposure and HLA in healthy donors. Study outcomes and limitations: At a 0.05 false discovery rate, a later analysis found approximately 17,000 TCR beta sequences to be associated with HLA alleles. When a later analysis was performed, an Asian-associated ancestry cluster reportedly had fewer N-insertions than the approximately 700-donor mean.

The PCR had 60 Vbeta and 13 Jbeta primers. The assay was immunoSEQ multiplex PCR, and TCRdb's table has in-frame clones only and misses some. The table records around 91,000 clones, roughly 78% of them present only once. This clone has a single count. Antigen specificity is unknown. The CDR3 covers 18 residues. The rearrangement links TRBV21-1 to TRBJ1-2; the table names TRBD1, a call not compared with the DNA. TRBV21-1 is recorded as a pseudogene. The sequence was collected from a male donor in good health and CMV-seropositive. Sequencing was carried out using PBMCs. The CDR3 loop reads CASSKVRQGPDSNYGYTF. The CDR3 DNA reads as TGTGCCAGCAGCAAAGTCAGACAGGGCCCAGACTCCAACTATGGCTACACCTTC.